The 9 T cell receptor beta chains given below trace back to one sample, sequenced in a study of PD-L1 blockade in urothelial cancer. Time point indicated: pretreatment peripheral blood. TCRdb's copy holds only in-frame clones and misses some; the assay was immunoSEQ multiplex PCR. The sample holds approximately 90,000 clones, less than 90% seen once. Specimen: PBMCs, collected around atezolizumab (anti-PD-L1) treatment. Source of these receptors: a man aged 55 to 70 with urothelial cancer.

V usage is TRBV6-6 and J usage is TRBJ1-1; TRBD1 matches 11 bases. V lost 6 bases to trimming and J lost 6 bases; unmatched junction nucleotides: 9. Germline V gene data show CDR1 as MNHNY and CDR2 as SVGAGI (reference sequence). This CDR3 is built from 15 residues. This chain's CDR3 is CASRPGQGVGSEAFF. DNA for the CDR3: TGTGCCAGCAGGCCGGGACAGGGGGTAGGGTCTGAAGCTTTCTTT.

The gene calls are TRBV4-3 and TRBJ2-4, with 11 bases matching TRBD1. Germline CDR1 and CDR2: LGHNA and YSLEER. This CDR3 spans 15 amino acids. Trimming removed 1 base from V and 5 bases from J; junction bases left unmatched: 1. The CDR3 loop is CASSQGTGGENIQYF. For the CDR3, the DNA is TGCGCCAGCAGCCAAGGGACAGGGGGCGAAAACATTCAGTACTTC.

The chain recombines TRBV27 with TRBJ2-7; 8 bases map to TRBD2. CDR1 MNHEY and CDR2 SMNVEV come from the germline V gene (reference sequence). V trimming: 8 bases; J trimming: 4 bases; junction bases outside the gene matches: 7. This CDR3 is 13 amino acids long. The CDR3 is CASQKRESYEQYF. CDR3 nucleotide sequence: TGTGCCAGCCAGAAGCGGGAGTCATACGAGCAGTACTTC.

With respect to this clone: The sample carries other DNA sequences with the same CDR3. The rearrangement links TRBV27 to TRBJ2-7; tentatively, D is TRBD2 (6 bases). CDR1 is MNHEY, CDR2 SMNVEV, per germline (reference sequence). The CDR3 loop spans 14 amino acids. The ends were cut back, 2 bases at V and 0 bases at J, with 8 bases in the middle. In DNA form, the CDR3 reads TGTGCCAGCAGTTTACAGGGAGGCTCCTACGAGCAGTACTTC. It codes for CASSLQGGSYEQYF.

V is TRBV5-5 and J is TRBJ2-3; 8 bases map to TRBD2. Germline CDR1 reads SGHKS; CDR2 reads YYEKEE (reference sequence). The J segment lost 2 bases and the V segment lost 4 bases, leaving 9 bases of the junction unmatched. This CDR3 spans 16 amino acids. CDR3 amino acids: CASSPESRGVTDTQYF. As DNA, the CDR3 is TGTGCCAGCAGCCCCGAGTCGCGGGGGGTCACAGATACGCAGTATTTT.

This clone was found a few times. The chain couples TRBV19 to TRBJ1-5; TRBD1 is a possible D gene (5 bases). Per the germline V gene, CDR1 is LNHDA and CDR2 is SQIVND (reference sequence). The germline V and J ends were trimmed by 1 base and 0 bases, with 10 bases remaining between them. The CDR3 has 16 amino acids. The CDR3 DNA reads as TGTGCCAGTAGTATAGGGGGCAAGCCTAGCAATCAGCCCCAGCATTTT. Translation: CASSIGGKPSNQPQHF.

The chain combines TRBV5-4 with TRBJ2-3, with TRBD2 identical over 10 bases. With 0 bases clipped from V and 5 bases from J, the junction kept 6 bases outside the gene matches. The germline CDR1 and CDR2 sequences are SGHNT and YYREEE (reference sequence). The CDR3 runs 16 residues. CDR3 DNA sequence: TGTGCCAGCAGCTTGGGTGGGACTAGCGCAATAGATACGCAGTATTTT. Its translation: CASSLGGTSAIDTQYF.

This chain uses TRBV14 with TRBJ1-2; 12 bases fit TRBD1. The CDR3 has 14 amino acids. V dropped 1 base and J dropped 8; count of bases not matched to a gene: 2. Per the germline V gene, CDR1 is SGHDN and CDR2 is FVKESK. The CDR3 nucleotides read TGTGCCAGCAGCCAAGCAGGGACAGGGGGCGGCTACACCTTC. Translating gives CASSQAGTGGGYTF. The full variable domain, in which reference TRBV14 and TRBJ1-2 provide the parts outside the CDR3, is EAGVTQFPSHSVIEKGQTVTLRCDPISGHDNLYWYRRVMGKEIKFLLHFVKESKQDESGMPNNRFLAERTGGTYSTLKVQPAELEDSGVYFCASSQAGTGGGYTFGSGTRLTVV.

The gene calls are TRBV9 and TRBJ1-1, with a tentative D call TRBD1 (6 bases). Germline assignment: CDR1 SGDLS and CDR2 YYNGEE. CDR3 length: 18 residues. Trimming left V 3 bases short and J 5 bases short, with 26 bases between. The CDR3 sequence: CASSGSQEDSSSRTEAFF. In DNA form, the CDR3 reads TGTGCCAGCAGCGGCAGCCAGGAGGACAGTTCCTCGCGAACTGAAGCTTTCTTT.